This T cell receptor beta chain emerged from a study of blood T cell repertoires in COVID-19. On the study more broadly: Acute and convalescent COVID-19 specimens originated in the United States, Italy and Spain. The cDNA or gDNA used as material had been derived from T cells, B-cell-depleted T cells, or PBMCs.

TCRdb's table, derived via immunoSEQ multiplex PCR, lists solely in-frame clones and lacks some. This table holds over 75,000 clones, around 86% found once. This clone is a singleton in its sample. Sequenced input: peripheral blood. This receptor was taken from a human donor in a cohort sampled during active COVID-19.

Here the CDR3 DNA reads TGCGCCAGCAGCCCGGCGGGGTCACAAGAGACCCAGTACTTC. Its translation: CASSPAGSQETQYF. The rearrangement joins TRBV5-1 to TRBJ2-5; maybe TRBD2 (6 bases). V dropped 4 bases and J dropped 2 bases, with 12 bases sitting between them. The germline CDR1 and CDR2 sequences are SGHRS and YFSETQ. The CDR3 is made up of 14 amino acids.